The text below deals with one T cell receptor (beta chain). This CDR3 is 15 amino acids long. The junction had 3 bases not matched to a gene; V was cut back by 5 bases and J by 4 bases. CDR1 is SGHVS and CDR2 is FQNEAQ in the germline V gene. These data come from a study of blood T cell repertoires in COVID-19. Turning to the study itself: Sample material is recorded as cDNA or gDNA derived from T cells, B-cell-depleted T cells, or PBMCs.

The cohort comprised adults aged roughly 18 to 100 years residing in around 25 US areas. As processed by the authors: Estimated nucleated cell counts came from reference gene primer amplification. Profiled with immunoSEQ multiplex PCR; TCRdb holds only in-frame clones, not every one. V, J and clone size derive from that table, while D and trimming were established from the DNA sequence. This table has 130,000 or so clones, around four fifths appearing once. The TCR comes from a woman aged 45-65 years with acute COVID-19. The rearrangement joins TRBV7-8 to TRBJ2-2, with 11 bases aligning to TRBD2. The sample taken for sequencing was PBMCs or T cells enriched from blood (not recorded which). The chain's CDR3 is CASSRGLAGTGELFF. CDR3 bases: TGTGCCAGCAGCCGAGGACTAGCGGGCACCGGGGAGCTGTTTTTT. Together with reference TRBV7-8 and TRBJ2-2, the CDR3 gives the full variable domain: GAGVSQSPRYKVAKRGQDVALRCDPISGHVSLFWYQQALGQGPEFLTYFQNEAQLDKSGLPSDRFFAERPEGSVSTLKIQRTQQEDSAVYLCASSRGLAGTGELFFGEGSRLTVL.